These T cell receptor beta chains were read from a single sample in a study of blood T cell repertoires in COVID-19. Sequenced by immunoSEQ multiplex PCR; TCRdb stores in-frame clones only, minus some. This sample has about 50,000 clones, with about 91% found just once. The material sequenced was peripheral blood. These receptors were collected from a man aged 50 or older with active COVID-19. Each CDR3 is given with its conserved first and last residue. The D gene is left open where the match is weak. Expanded clones are given a class, and other clones once, few, many or no size at all.

cdr3_nt cdr3_aa j_call v_call clone_size d_call
TGTGCCAGCAGCAGTAGCGGGGCGTCAGATACGCAGTATTTT CASSSSGASDTQYF TRBJ2-3 TRBV7-9 NA TRBD2
TGTGCCAGCAGCCAGTCGACCCCTGTAGGGGGCGAGGGCGAGCAGTACTTC CASSQSTPVGGEGEQYF TRBJ2-7 TRBV14 NA TRBD1
TGCAGTGCTAGTGAGCCCGCGGTGGTCTGGAGCAATCAGCCCCAGCATTTT CSASEPAVVWSNQPQHF TRBJ1-5 TRBV20-1 NA NA
TGTGCCAGCAGCCTAGCTGACACAGATACGCAGTATTTT CASSLADTDTQYF TRBJ2-3 TRBV6-2/TRBV6-3 NA NA
TGTGCCAGCAGTCAGTCCGTCTACGAGCAGTACTTC CASSQSVYEQYF TRBJ2-7 TRBV12-3/TRBV12-4 NA NA
TGTGCCAGCAGCTCTCGACAGGGGCACTATGGCTACACCTTC CASSSRQGHYGYTF TRBJ1-2 TRBV7-2 NA TRBD1
TGTGCCAGCACGGGAAGCTCCTACGAGCAGTACTTC CASTGSSYEQYF TRBJ2-7 TRBV6-6 NA NA
TGCGCCAGCAGCCAAGATCGTCGCAGGGGGCTCGGGGCCAACGTCCTGACTTTC CASSQDRRRGLGANVLTF TRBJ2-6 TRBV4-3 NA TRBD1
TGTGCCAGCAGTCTATACACCAGCACCGGGGAGCTGTTTTTT CASSLYTSTGELFF TRBJ2-2 TRBV27 NA NA
TGCAGCGTTGGGGACAGGGGCAATCAGCCCCAGCATTTT CSVGDRGNQPQHF TRBJ1-5 TRBV29-1 once TRBD1
TGTGCCACCAGCCCCGGACAGGGAGTAACAGATACGCAGTATTTT CATSPGQGVTDTQYF TRBJ2-3 TRBV15 NA TRBD1
TGTGCCAGCAGTTCCCGACAGGGATGGAACACTGAAGCTTTCTTT CASSSRQGWNTEAFF TRBJ1-1 TRBV27 once TRBD1
TGTGCCAGCAGCTTGGATAGCGGGAGCAGGGATACGCAGTATTTT CASSLDSGSRDTQYF TRBJ2-3 TRBV7-2 NA TRBD2
TGTGCCAGCAGTGACCATTCCGGGGCCAACGTCCTGACTTTC CASSDHSGANVLTF TRBJ2-6 TRBV6-4 NA NA
TGCAGTGCTACTATTTGGGGGGAGCTGTTTTTT CSATIWGELFF TRBJ2-2 TRBV20-1 NA NA
TGCGCCAGCAGCCAAGATCGGCCGGGTACTAACTATGGCTACACCTTC CASSQDRPGTNYGYTF TRBJ1-2 TRBV4-3 NA NA
TGTGCCAGCAGCGTAGGAGGTCTGATCCGGAACACTGAAGCTTTCTTT CASSVGGLIRNTEAFF TRBJ1-1 TRBV9 NA NA
TGTGCCAGCACCTGGGGGGGACAGGGAAACTATGGCTACACCTTC CASTWGGQGNYGYTF TRBJ1-2 TRBV2 NA TRBD1
TGTGCCAGCAGAGTCAGGGGCGACGGGGAGCTGTTTTTT CASRVRGDGELFF TRBJ2-2 TRBV6-5 NA NA
TGTGCCAGCACACCGGCGAGGCGGGGATCCGCGATTGGCACTGAAGCTTTCTTT CASTPARRGSAIGTEAFF TRBJ1-1 TRBV5-5 NA NA
TGTGCCAGCATCCCAGCTAGCGGCGCCTACAATGAGCAGTTCTTC CASIPASGAYNEQFF TRBJ2-1 TRBV6-5 NA TRBD2
TGTGCCAGCAGCCCCAGGGAGGCGGCGGGTGAAGCTTTCTTT CASSPREAAGEAFF TRBJ1-1 TRBV3-1/TRBV3-2 NA NA
TGTGCCACTTTAGCCCAGGGGGCAACAGATACGCAGTATTTT CATLAQGATDTQYF TRBJ2-3 TRBV19 NA TRBD1
TGTGCCAGCAAGGTCGAACTAGCGGGTTTCGGGGAGCTGTTTTTT CASKVELAGFGELFF TRBJ2-2 TRBV28 NA TRBD2
TGTGCCAGTACGTCCAGGGGTGGGAACACTGAAGCTTTCTTT CASTSRGGNTEAFF TRBJ1-1 TRBV6-5 once NA
TGTGCCAGCAGCGGGAGAAGGAGAGAGCAGTTCTTC CASSGRRREQFF TRBJ2-1 TRBV12-3/TRBV12-4 NA NA
TGTGCCAGCAGTTTATTGGACAGGGCGCTTCTCAATGAGCAGTTCTTC CASSLLDRALLNEQFF TRBJ2-1 TRBV27 NA TRBD1
TGCGCCAGCAGAGAATCTCCGGTGGGCACAGATACGCAGTATTTT CASRESPVGTDTQYF TRBJ2-3 TRBV10-2 once NA
TGTGCCAGCAGCCAAGATAGCGGGGGTTACGAGCAGTACTTC CASSQDSGGYEQYF TRBJ2-7 TRBV14 NA TRBD2
TGTGCCAGCAGGCTGCAGGGGAATCAGCCCCAGCATTTT CASRLQGNQPQHF TRBJ1-5 TRBV6-5 NA NA
TGCGCCAGCAGCTTGGAAGCGGTCAGCTCCTACAATGAGCAGTTCTTC CASSLEAVSSYNEQFF TRBJ2-1 TRBV5-1 NA NA
TGTGCCAGTAGTAACGACAGGGGATCCTATGGCTACACCTTC CASSNDRGSYGYTF TRBJ1-2 TRBV19 NA TRBD1
TGTGCCAGCACTAGCGGGCTCGCAGATACGCAGTATTTT CASTSGLADTQYF TRBJ2-3 TRBV4-2 NA TRBD2
TGCGCCAGCAGCTTCTCCTTCAATGAGCAGTTCTTC CASSFSFNEQFF TRBJ2-1 TRBV5-1 NA NA
TGTGCCAGCAGTTTATTTAGCGGAGGGGATGAGCAGTTCTTC CASSLFSGGDEQFF TRBJ2-1 TRBV28 NA NA
TGTGCCACCAGCAGAGCCCTACCAGGGTTTAAAGGGTTCTACTCCTACAATGAGCAGTTCTTC CATSRALPGFKGFYSYNEQFF TRBJ2-1 TRBV15 NA NA
TGTGCCAGCAGCGTACCGACAGGGAGAGACACCGGGGAGCTGTTTTTT CASSVPTGRDTGELFF TRBJ2-2 TRBV9 NA TRBD1
TGTGCCAGCAGTTTGGGGTTACTAGCGGGAGTCCGCGAGCAGTACTTC CASSLGLLAGVREQYF TRBJ2-7 TRBV28 few TRBD2
TGTGCCTGCGAACCGGGACACTCGAACACTGAAGCTTTCTTT CACEPGHSNTEAFF TRBJ1-1 TRBV6-5 NA NA
TGCGCCAGCAGCTTAGGAGCCGGGACACCCTACGAGCAGTACTTC CASSLGAGTPYEQYF TRBJ2-7 TRBV5-1 NA NA